This TCR beta chain was captured by sequencing in a study of blood T cells in healthy people across ages. Then a second PCR, running roughly 6 to 11 cycles, was carried out with a sample-barcoded 5' primer and a J-beta primer mix. Every single cDNA molecule received a tag from a template-switch adaptor with 12 random nucleotides. Every sample gave at least 3 million paired-end reads containing CDR3. TCRdb re-called the 5' RACE reads with MiXCR, one entry per CDR3 protein. Here the sample spans roughly 1,500,000 distinct CDR3 sequences, 42% being singletons. At least ten counts were recorded for this clonotype. This receptor was taken from a woman aged 18-35 years in good health. The sequenced material came from blood.

The CDR3 sequence is CSARAGLKGRTDTQYF. DNA for the CDR3: TGCAGTGCTAGGGCGGGACTCAAAGGACGCACAGATACGCAGTATTTT. This chain links TRBV20-1 with TRBJ2-3; D perhaps matches TRBD2 (6 bases). Germline V gene lookup returns CDR1 DFQATT and CDR2 SNEGSKA (reference sequence). This CDR3 comprises 16 residues. The germline V and J ends were trimmed by 3 bases and 1 base, with 17 bases remaining between them.